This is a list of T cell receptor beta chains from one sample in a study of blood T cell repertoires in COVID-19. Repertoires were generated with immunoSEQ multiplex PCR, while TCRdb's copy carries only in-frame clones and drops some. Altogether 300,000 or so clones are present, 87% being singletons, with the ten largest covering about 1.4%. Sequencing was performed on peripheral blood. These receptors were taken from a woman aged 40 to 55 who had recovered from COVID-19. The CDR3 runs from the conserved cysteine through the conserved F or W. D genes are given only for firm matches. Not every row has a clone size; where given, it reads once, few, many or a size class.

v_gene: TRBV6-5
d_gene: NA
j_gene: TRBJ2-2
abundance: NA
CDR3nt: TGTGCCAGCAGTTTCGTCAGGGAGAACACCGGGGAGCTGTTTTTT
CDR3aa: CASSFVRENTGELFF

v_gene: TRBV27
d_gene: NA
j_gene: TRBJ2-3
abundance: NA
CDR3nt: TGTGCCAGCAGCTGGACTGACACAGATACGCAGTATTTT
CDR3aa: CASSWTDTDTQYF

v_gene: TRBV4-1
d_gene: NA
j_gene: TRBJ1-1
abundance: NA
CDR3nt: TGCGCCAGCAGCCTAAAGAGTCTCCCCACTGAAGCTTTCTTT
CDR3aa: CASSLKSLPTEAFF

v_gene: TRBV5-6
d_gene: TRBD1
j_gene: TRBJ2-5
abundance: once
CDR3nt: TGTGCCAGCAGCTGGGACAGGGTAGGTCTCCAAGAGACCCAGTACTTC
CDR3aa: CASSWDRVGLQETQYF

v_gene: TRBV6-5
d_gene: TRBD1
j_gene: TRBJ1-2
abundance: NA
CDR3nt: TGTGCCAGCAGGCCTACAGGGGGCCATGGCTACACCTTC
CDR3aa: CASRPTGGHGYTF

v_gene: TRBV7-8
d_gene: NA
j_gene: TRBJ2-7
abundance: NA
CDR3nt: TGTGCCAGCAGCTTCCCCCTGAAAACAGGGATCCACGAGCAGTACTTC
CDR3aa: CASSFPLKTGIHEQYF

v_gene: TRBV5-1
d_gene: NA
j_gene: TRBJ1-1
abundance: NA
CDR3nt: TGCGCCAGCAGCTTGTCCGGTTTGGTCACTGAAGCTTTCTTT
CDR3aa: CASSLSGLVTEAFF

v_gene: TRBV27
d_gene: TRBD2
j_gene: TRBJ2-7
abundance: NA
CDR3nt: TGTGCCAGCAGTTTAGACCTGGCGGGGGTCTACGAGCAGTACTTC
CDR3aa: CASSLDLAGVYEQYF

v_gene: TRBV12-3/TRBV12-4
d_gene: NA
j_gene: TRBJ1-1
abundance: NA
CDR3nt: TGTGCCAGCAGTTTGCGCTCTGAAGCTTTCTTT
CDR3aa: CASSLRSEAFF

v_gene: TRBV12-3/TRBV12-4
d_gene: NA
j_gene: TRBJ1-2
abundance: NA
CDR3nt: TGTGCCAGCAGTTCCCACAACAGCGGGGGCTACACCTTC
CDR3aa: CASSSHNSGGYTF

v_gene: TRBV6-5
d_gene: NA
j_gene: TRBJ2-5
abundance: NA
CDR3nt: TGTGCCAGCAGTTACGGAGGGGCGGCGACCCAGTACTTC
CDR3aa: CASSYGGAATQYF

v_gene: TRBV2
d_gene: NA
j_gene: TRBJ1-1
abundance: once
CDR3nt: TGTGCCAGCAGTGTAATGGGAGACACTGAAGCTTTCTTT
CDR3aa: CASSVMGDTEAFF

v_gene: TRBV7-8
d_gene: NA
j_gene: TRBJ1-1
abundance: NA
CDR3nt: TGTGCCAGCAGCTTCCCCATGAACACTGAAGCTTTCTTT
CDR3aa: CASSFPMNTEAFF

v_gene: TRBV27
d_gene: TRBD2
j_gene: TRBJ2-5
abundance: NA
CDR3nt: TGTGCCAGCAGTGAATCCCGACTAGCGGGTGTAATAGAGACCCAGTACTTC
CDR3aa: CASSESRLAGVIETQYF

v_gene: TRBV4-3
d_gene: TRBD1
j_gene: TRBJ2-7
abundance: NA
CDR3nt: TGCGCCAGCAGCCAAGATCCAGGGGGCCGGTCCGAGCAGTACTTC
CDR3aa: CASSQDPGGRSEQYF